The 7 T cell receptor beta chains listed next were all sequenced from one sample in a study of cytomegalovirus exposure and HLA in healthy donors. This PCR relied on a set of 60 Vbeta primers and 13 Jbeta primers. Libraries were prepared by immunoSEQ multiplex PCR; TCRdb keeps only in-frame clonotypes and omits some of them. The table lists about 170,000 clones, 76% of them singletons. The sequencing input was PBMCs. The receptors were sampled from a female donor in good health and CMV-seronegative.

The chain carries TRBV6-4 and TRBJ2-1, with TRBD2 matching 12 bases. V lost 4 bases, J lost 7 bases, and 5 bases stayed unmatched. In germline, CDR1 is MRHNA, CDR2 SNTAGT. CDR3 length: 15 residues. CDR3 residues: CASSGRLAGVNEQFF. The CDR3 DNA reads TGTGCCAGCAGTGGAAGACTAGCGGGGGTTAATGAGCAGTTCTTC.

The chain has TRBV11-3 and TRBJ2-5, with 11 bases matching TRBD1. The CDR3 extends over 16 amino acids. The V segment lost 5 bases and the J segment 2 bases; nucleotides outside the gene matches: 7. In germline, CDR1 is SGHNT, CDR2 YENEEA. The DNA of the CDR3 is TGTGCCAGCAGCGCCGGGACAGGGGGGTATCAAGAGACCCAGTACTTC. Translated: CASSAGTGGYQETQYF. Together with reference TRBV11-3 and TRBJ2-5, the CDR3 gives the full variable domain: EAGVVQSPRYKIIEKKQPVAFWCNPISGHNTLYWYLQNLGQGPELLIRYENEEAVDDSQLPKDRFSAERLKGVDSTLKIQPAELGDSAVYLCASSAGTGGYQETQYFGPGTRLLVL.

This clone was counted only a few times. The CDR3 protein is CASTRDSYEQYF. CDR3 in DNA: TGTGCCAGCACCAGGGATTCCTACGAGCAGTACTTC. The genes are TRBV5-5 and TRBJ2-7; a weak D match, TRBD1 (5 bases). Germline V gives CDR1 SGHKS, CDR2 YYEKEE (reference sequence). V was pared by 6 bases and J by 1 base, with 8 bases between. The length of the CDR3 is 12 residues.

There are a few counts of this clone. The rearrangement links TRBV6-1 to TRBJ2-1; 8 nucleotides agree with TRBD2. From germline, CDR1 is MNHNS and CDR2 SASEGT. Unmatched junction bases numbered 8, after V lost 7 bases and J lost 6 bases. The length of the CDR3 is 14 residues. CDR3 in amino acids: CASKGTRDTNEQFF. The CDR3 DNA follows: TGTGCCAGCAAGGGGACTAGGGATACCAATGAGCAGTTCTTC.

This chain links TRBV5-4 with TRBJ2-6, with D perhaps TRBD2 (5 bases). The germline gives CDR1 SGHNT, CDR2 YYREEE (reference sequence). The CDR3 has 14 amino acids. Trimming stripped 4 bases from V and 6 bases from J, with 11 bases between. The CDR3 DNA sequence: TGTGCCAGCAGCGCACTAGGACTGGCCAACGTCCTGACTTTC. It is translated as CASSALGLANVLTF.

As concerns this clone: Compared with germline, one end of the junction differs, possibly owing to a read error. This rearrangement joins TRBV4-3 to TRBJ1-4; a possible D gene is TRBD1 (5 bases). The CDR3 contains 14 residues. Per germline, CDR1 LGHNA and CDR2 YSLEER. For the CDR3, the DNA is TGCGCCGGCAGCCAAGAGACCGGGGGTGAAAAACTGTTTTTT. It yields the protein CAGSQETGGEKLFF.

This clone was observed a few times. The J gene is TRBJ1-1, the V gene TRBV28; tentative D call: TRBD1 (5 bases). The V gene's germline CDR1 is MDHEN and CDR2 SYDVKM. Deletions cut 2 bases from V and 4 bases from J, with 11 bases between. CDR3 size: 14 residues. The CDR3 region has the DNA TGTGCCAGCAGTTTAGGTTTCGGGGGCACTGAAGCTTTCTTT. Protein: CASSLGFGGTEAFF. The variable domain in full, completed from reference TRBV28 and TRBJ1-1, reads DVKVTQSSRYLVKRTGEKVFLECVQDMDHENMFWYRQDPGLGLRLIYFSYDVKMKEKGDIPEGYSVSREKKERFSLILESASTNQTSMYLCASSLGFGGTEAFFGQGTRLTVV.